This T cell receptor beta chain appears in the sequencing data of a study of T cells in women clearing cervical HPV infection listed by TCRdb under 2018. For the wider study: The cases were 20 to 25 women with histologically confirmed HPV16-related CIN3 or worse, and 2 of those women had invasive cancers. The 25 or so controls were women who cleared a single incident HPV16 infection within 12 months without developing precancer or cancer. Blood from cases was collected at the visit where the lesion was first found, while blood from controls was collected once the infection could no longer be detected. For cases, a median interval of roughly 150 days, with an interquartile range of 90 to 200 days, was observed between lesion detection and blood sampling. Since HLA typing was available for only a few women, HLA type could not be ruled out as a confounder. An exploratory proof-of-principle case-control study, nested within the Guanacaste HPV Natural History Study in Costa Rica, was conducted to compare TCR repertoires across cervical HPV16 outcomes. Cases and controls were matched on year of sample collection and on age within five years. A median age of nearly 35 years was observed in cases versus 38 in controls, and no significant differences in baseline characteristics were found. The parent cohort enrolled some 10,000 women aged 18 or older in Guanacaste, Costa Rica, during about 1992 to 1995 and followed them for 7 to 8 years. Quality controls consisted of five blinded duplicates per group, for a total of some 60 samples made up of about 50 participants and about ten replicates.

Every participant had a single incident cervical HPV16 infection, and women with prevalent HPV16 infections were excluded. Cervical HPV DNA was detected by MY09/MY11 PCR and genotyped by dot-blot hybridization. More than 14 mL of heparinized blood were centrifuged, and the buffy coat was split into aliquots, frozen at -30 degrees C, and then kept at -80 degrees C. QIAGEN kits were used to extract genomic DNA from the buffy coat specimens. Results the study describes overall, beyond this receptor: T-cell numbers per sample were unknown, so richness differences could reflect varying T-cell content rather than repertoire biology. By combining richness with V gene abundances, random forest classifiers separated cases from controls with an estimated AUC of less than 0.85. Because of the cross-sectional design, the study could not determine whether the associations came before infection or resulted from infection, and neither effector/memory subsets nor HPV-specific T cells were isolated. Across sequencing depths, CIN3+ cases showed significantly higher TCR repertoire richness than controls, but evenness did not differ between the groups. Cases had lower TRBV6-7 relative abundance than controls (approximately 0.1% versus 0.16%; Bonferroni P = 0.0008).

Note on this clone: Its recognized antigen is unknown. The CDR3 end is not reached by the read, which stops 3 residues before it; the germline J gene fills it in.

Taken from the germline V gene (reference sequence), the CDR1 and CDR2 loops are SGHNT and YYREEE. The CDR3 has 13 amino acids, counting the end cysteine and phenylalanine. The DNA covers only part of the CDR3, 30 bases in frame from base 1. Using the immunoSEQ assay, multiplex PCR amplified TCR beta CDR3 regions from an average of 1200 ng of genomic DNA per sample. To correct primer bias, the assay used a complete synthetic TCR repertoire to set an amplification baseline. The amplicons were sequenced using the Illumina platform. In the paper's pipeline: Sequence errors were corrected by clustering with frequency ratios and a modified nearest-neighbor algorithm, and the sequences were then analyzed in the immunoSEQ Analyzer using IMGT gene definitions. At each rarefaction depth, TCR richness and evenness were averaged across 20 rarefaction repeats, and samples with fewer sequences than that depth were excluded. Wilcoxon rank sum tests with FDR correction were used to compare relative abundances of V, D and J genes between the groups. Blinded duplicates gave an intraclass correlation of around 96% for TCR richness and an average of roughly 76% across around 70 gene segments. TCRdb limited this immuneACCESS table to in-frame rearrangements with V and J called. A share of clones is missing; checked studies link under half to unresolved V genes, and the rest is unexplained. V and J calls and clone size are those listed in that table; D and trimming were worked out from the DNA. In this sample's table one finds around 39,000 clones. The top ten clones comprise 3.5% to 4% of the sample.

The clonotype was recovered from a woman aged 18 to 75 with a cervical HPV16 infection that either progressed to CIN3+ or cleared (not recorded which). The chain links TRBV5-4 with TRBJ1-4; TRBD1 is perhaps the D gene, given 5 matching bases. The sequenced sample consisted of blood buffy coat. The CDR3 sequence is CASSPVLGGKLFF. CDR3 DNA (partial): TGTGCCAGCAGCCCGGTTTTGGGGGGGAAA.